A single sample is the source of the 14 T cell receptor beta chains below, sequenced in a study of blood T cell repertoires in COVID-19. The protocol was immunoSEQ multiplex PCR, while the TCRdb copy is restricted to in-frame clones and leaves out a portion. This sample has about 120,000 clones, with approximately 83% found just once. The sample was peripheral blood. These receptor sequences come from a man older than 75 with acute or convalescent COVID-19.

V gene TRBV7-2 combines with J gene TRBJ1-1, with D perhaps TRBD1 (5 bases). The CDR3 length is 14 residues. Trimming left V 7 bases short and J 4 bases short, with 16 bases between. CDR1 is SGHTA, CDR2 FQGNSA, per germline. The CDR3 region is CASTTHGGVTEAFF. DNA of the CDR3: TGTGCCAGCACCACTCACGGGGGTGTCACTGAAGCTTTCTTT.

The rearrangement uses TRBV24-1 and TRBJ2-1, with 8 bases matching TRBD1. V was pared by 2 bases and J by 0 bases, with 2 bases of the junction left unmatched. The CDR3 runs 16 residues. Per the germline V gene, CDR1 is KGHDR and CDR2 is SFDVKD. The CDR3 nucleotides are TGTGCCACCAGTGATTGGGGACAGGACTCCTACAATGAGCAGTTCTTC. This gives the protein CATSDWGQDSYNEQFF.

V and J are TRBV4-1 and TRBJ1-2, with D possibly TRBD1 on 5 matching bases. The CDR3 is made up of 16 amino acids. Germline loops: CDR1 MGHRA, CDR2 YSYEKL. V was cut by 1 base and J by 8 bases, with 20 bases left in between. The CDR3 DNA reads TGCGCCAGCAGCCAAGGTTCCGGACAACCACTATTGGGCTACACCTTC. It specifies CASSQGSGQPLLGYTF.

The rearrangement links TRBV6-5 to TRBJ1-1; D is uncertain. Trimming removed 2 bases at V and 1 base at J, with 5 bases between. CDR1 is MNHEY, CDR2 SVGAGI, per germline. There are 13 residues in the CDR3. CDR3 sequence (DNA): TGTGCCAGCAGTTACGGCGGGAACACTGAAGCTTTCTTT. This sequence encodes CASSYGGNTEAFF.

The V gene is TRBV11-2, the J gene TRBJ1-5; possibly TRBD1 for D (5 bases). This CDR3 is built from 13 residues. Per the germline V gene, CDR1 is SGHAT and CDR2 is FQNNGV. V gave up 0 bases and J gave up 5 bases, with 5 bases separating them. This CDR3 is CASSLDRDQPQHF. The CDR3 nucleotides are TGTGCCAGCAGCTTAGACAGGGATCAGCCCCAGCATTTT.

The chain combines TRBV30 with TRBJ1-4; TRBD1 matches at 8 bases. CDR1 GTSNPN and CDR2 SVGIG come from the germline V gene (reference sequence). This CDR3 comprises 14 residues. J was trimmed by 3 bases and V by 5 bases; bases with no gene match: 5. The CDR3 nucleotides are TGTGCCTGGGGCCCGGGACAGGCTAATGAAAAACTGTTTTTT. This translates into CAWGPGQANEKLFF.

The chain recombines TRBV25-1 with TRBJ2-1; 7 bases map to TRBD2. The CDR3 spans 15 residues. The germline V gene has CDR1 MGHDK and CDR2 SYGVNS. V was pared by 4 bases and J by 2 bases, with 5 bases of the junction left unmatched. The CDR3 bases are TGTGCCAGCAGTGCTAGCGGTCTAGCCTACAATGAGCAGTTCTTC. It yields the protein CASSASGLAYNEQFF.

This chain's CDR3 is CASSVGRAAQAYEQYF. CDR3 DNA: TGTGCCAGCAGCGTAGGCAGGGCGGCCCAGGCCTACGAGCAGTACTTC. The V and J genes are TRBV9 and TRBJ2-7; a possible D gene is TRBD1 (5 bases). Between the trimmed V and J ends, which lost 0 bases and 2 bases, there was a span of 15 bases. Germline values: CDR1 SGDLS, CDR2 YYNGEE. This CDR3 is 16 amino acids long.

The rearrangement links TRBV11-2 to TRBJ1-1, with D uncertain. The V end was cut by 1 base, the J end by 1 base, with 7 bases between. CDR1 SGHAT and CDR2 FQNNGV come from the germline V gene. The CDR3 length is 14 residues. The DNA of the CDR3 is TGTGCCAGCAGCTTAGTAGCCGGGAACACTGAAGCTTTCTTT. As protein: CASSLVAGNTEAFF.

V is TRBV10-3 and J is TRBJ2-3; 8 bases map to TRBD1. J was trimmed by 3 bases and V by 2 bases; bases with no gene match: 10. Germline V gives CDR1 ENHRY, CDR2 SYGVKD. This CDR3 comprises 17 residues. In DNA form, the CDR3 reads TGTGCCATCAGTGAGCCAGGGCGGACAGGGACAACAGATACGCAGTATTTT. Protein: CAISEPGRTGTTDTQYF.

The chain is built from TRBV5-4 and TRBJ1-1; the D gene is possibly TRBD1 (6 bases). Germline values: CDR1 SGHNT, CDR2 YYREEE (reference sequence). Trimming stripped 4 bases from V and 1 base from J, with 8 bases between. This CDR3 has 13 amino acids. CDR3 amino acids: CASSPGQNTEAFF. Here the CDR3 DNA reads TGTGCCAGCAGCCCGGGACAGAACACTGAAGCTTTCTTT. Looking up the rest from reference TRBV5-4 and TRBJ1-1 gives the full variable domain: ETGVTQSPTHLIKTRGQQVTLRCSSQSGHNTVSWYQQALGQGPQFIFQYYREEENGRGNFPPRFSGLQFPNYSSELNVNALELDDSALYLCASSPGQNTEAFFGQGTRLTVV.

The V call is TRBV28, the J call TRBJ1-3; no clear D gene. V was pared by 2 bases and J by 4 bases, with 12 bases between. Per the germline V gene, CDR1 is MDHEN and CDR2 is SYDVKM. The CDR3 extends over 15 amino acids. The CDR3 nucleotides are TGTGCCAGCAGTTTAGCCGGTGCCGGGGGAAACACCATATATTTT. The encoded protein is CASSLAGAGGNTIYF.

In this sample, this clone turned up a few times. The genes are TRBV27 and TRBJ2-7, with D possibly matching TRBD2 (5 bases). CDR3 size: 13 residues. The ends were cut back, 2 bases at V and 0 bases at J, with 5 bases in the middle. Germline CDR1 reads MNHEY; CDR2 reads SMNVEV (reference sequence). CDR3 loop: CASSLRGSYEQYF. The CDR3 DNA reads TGTGCCAGCAGTTTACGGGGCTCCTACGAGCAGTACTTC.

This chain connects TRBV4-1 to TRBJ1-1, with 8 bases lining up with TRBD1. V dropped 4 bases and J dropped 0; count of bases not matched to a gene: 7. This CDR3 spans 16 amino acids. Germline CDR1 reads MGHRA; CDR2 reads YSYEKL. The CDR3 region is CASSPGQGSLNTEAFF. CDR3 sequence (DNA): TGCGCCAGCAGCCCCGGACAGGGCAGCTTGAACACTGAAGCTTTCTTT.